This T cell receptor (beta chain) emerged from a study of cytomegalovirus exposure and HLA in healthy donors. Study-wide points: High sensitivity and specificity were reportedly achieved when the classifier diagnosed cytomegalovirus status. The Asian-associated ancestry cluster reportedly had fewer N-insertions than the 666-donor mean in a later analysis. Some public TCRs appeared in many individuals, while most sequences were rare.

13 Jbeta primers and 60 Vbeta primers were used for the PCR. Only in-frame clones appear in the TCRdb table, and some are missing; sequencing was by immunoSEQ multiplex PCR. There are 150,000 to 200,000 clones in the sample; less than 90% occur only once, and under 2.5% lies in the top ten. With respect to this clone: Antigen specificity is unknown.

Sequenced: PBMCs. The clonotype was recovered from a woman younger than 35 in good health and CMV-seronegative.

The CDR3, as DNA: TGTGCCAGCAGCGTAGACCCACCAACTAGCGGGGGCCAGAATGAGCAGTTCTTC. It encodes CASSVDPPTSGGQNEQFF. V usage is TRBV9 and J usage is TRBJ2-1; 11 bases line up with TRBD2. CDR1 and CDR2 (germline): SGDLS, YYNGEE. Unmatched junction bases numbered 12, after V lost 0 bases and J lost 7 bases. The length of the CDR3 is 18 residues.